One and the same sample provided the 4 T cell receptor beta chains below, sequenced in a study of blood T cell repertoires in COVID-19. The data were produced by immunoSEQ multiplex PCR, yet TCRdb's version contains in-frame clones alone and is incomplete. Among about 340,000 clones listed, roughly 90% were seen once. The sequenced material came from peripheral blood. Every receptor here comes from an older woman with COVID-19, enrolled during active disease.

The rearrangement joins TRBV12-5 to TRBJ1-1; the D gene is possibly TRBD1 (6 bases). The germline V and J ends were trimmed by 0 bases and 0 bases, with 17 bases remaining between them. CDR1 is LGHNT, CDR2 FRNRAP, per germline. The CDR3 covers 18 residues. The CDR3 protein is CASGLVLRGIHMNTEAFF. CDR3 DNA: TGTGCTAGTGGTTTGGTATTAAGGGGGATTCACATGAACACTGAAGCTTTCTTT. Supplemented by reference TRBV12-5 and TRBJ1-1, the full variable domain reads DARVTQTPRHKVTEMGQEVTMRCQPILGHNTVFWYRQTMMQGLELLAYFRNRAPLDDSGMPKDRFSAEMPDATLATLKIQPSEPRDSAVYFCASGLVLRGIHMNTEAFFGQGTRLTVV.

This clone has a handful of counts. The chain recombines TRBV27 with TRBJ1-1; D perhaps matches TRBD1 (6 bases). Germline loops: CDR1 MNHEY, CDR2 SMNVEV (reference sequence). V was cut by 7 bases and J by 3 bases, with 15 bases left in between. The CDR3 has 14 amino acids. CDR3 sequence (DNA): TGTGCCAGCAAAACAGGGAATACGGACACTGAAGCTTTCTTT. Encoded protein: CASKTGNTDTEAFF.

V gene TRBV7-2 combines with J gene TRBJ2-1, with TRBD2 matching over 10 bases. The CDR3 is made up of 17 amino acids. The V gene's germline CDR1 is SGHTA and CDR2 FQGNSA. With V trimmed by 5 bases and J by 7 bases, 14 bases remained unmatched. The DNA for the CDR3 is TGTGCCAGCAGCCCGAGACCCCAGCGGGGGGGCGGGAATGAGCAGTTCTTC. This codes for CASSPRPQRGGGNEQFF. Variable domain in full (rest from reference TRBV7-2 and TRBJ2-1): GAGVSQSPSNKVTEKGKDVELRCDPISGHTALYWYRQSLGQGLEFLIYFQGNSAPDKSGLPSDRFSAERTGGSVSTLTIQRTQQEDSAVYLCASSPRPQRGGGNEQFFGPGTRLTVL.

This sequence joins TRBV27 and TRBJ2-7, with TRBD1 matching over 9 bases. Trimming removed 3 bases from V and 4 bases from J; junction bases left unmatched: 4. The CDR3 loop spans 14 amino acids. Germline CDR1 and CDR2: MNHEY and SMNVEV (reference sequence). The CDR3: CASSFGTGWYEQYF. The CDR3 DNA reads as TGTGCCAGCAGTTTTGGGACAGGGTGGTACGAGCAGTACTTC.